The 2 T cell receptor beta chains presented below share a single source sample, sequenced in a study of blood T cell repertoires in COVID-19. TCRdb's copy holds only in-frame clones and misses some; the assay was immunoSEQ multiplex PCR. The sample contains 90,000 to 100,000 clones, 80% to 90% of which appear only once. Sequencing was done on a sample of peripheral blood. The receptors here all came from a man older than 75 with acute or convalescent COVID-19.

The V call is TRBV5-4, the J call TRBJ2-7; no definite D call. Germline V CDR1 and CDR2: SGHNT, YYREEE (reference sequence). Between the trimmed V and J ends, which lost 4 bases and 6 bases, there was a span of 20 bases. The CDR3 contains 15 residues. The CDR3 region is CASSLLSPGKREQYF. CDR3 DNA: TGTGCCAGCAGCCTGTTGTCGCCGGGTAAGCGCGAGCAGTACTTC.

The CDR3 loop is CATSRDPTGNQPQHF. CDR3 bases: TGTGCCACCAGCAGAGATCCCACGGGTAATCAGCCCCAGCATTTT. The genes are TRBV15 and TRBJ1-5; D call uncertain. Germline V gene data show CDR1 as LNHNV and CDR2 as YYDKDF (reference sequence). The CDR3 runs to 15 residues. Trimming cost V 0 bases and J 4 bases, with 10 bases left between them.